These 29 T cell receptor beta chains were sequenced from one sample in a study of T cell changes during pregnancy in multiple sclerosis. Method: immunoSEQ multiplex PCR; TCRdb's copy keeps in-frame clones and lacks some. The sample comprises over 45,000 clones, 85% to 90% of which are singletons, and around 2% rests with the top ten. This material consisted of peripheral blood, taken in the first trimester of pregnancy. These TCRs come from a female donor with multiple sclerosis, enrolled in a pregnancy study.

The chain combines TRBV6-1 with TRBJ2-7, with D possibly matching TRBD1 (5 bases). Germline V gives CDR1 MNHNS, CDR2 SASEGT. The CDR3 extends over 14 amino acids. V lost 7 bases to trimming and J lost 0 bases, with 13 bases between them. The CDR3, as DNA: TGTGCCAGCAAGATGGGGCTCAACTCCTACGAGCAGTACTTC. This translates into CASKMGLNSYEQYF.

The chain combines TRBV25-1 with TRBJ2-3; no clear D gene. Trimming cost V 4 bases and J 0 bases, with 8 bases left between them. This CDR3 region has 14 residues. Germline lookup yields CDR1 MGHDK and CDR2 SYGVNS. CDR3 sequence: CASSATASTDTQYF. The CDR3 region has the DNA TGTGCCAGCAGTGCTACAGCTAGCACAGATACGCAGTATTTT.

This chain links TRBV18 with TRBJ2-2; 11 bases match TRBD1. The CDR3 loop spans 16 amino acids. Germline V CDR1 and CDR2: KGHSH, LQKENI. The V segment lost 3 bases and the J segment 6 bases; nucleotides outside the gene matches: 6. This chain's CDR3 is CASSPTRDRGSGELFF. CDR3 bases: TGTGCCAGCTCACCCACCCGGGACAGGGGGTCCGGGGAGCTGTTTTTT. The full variable domain, rest sourced from reference TRBV18 and TRBJ2-2, is NAGVMQNPRHLVRRRGQEARLRCSPMKGHSHVYWYRQLPEEGLKFMVYLQKENIIDESGMPKERFSAEFPKEGPSILRIQQVVRGDSAAYFCASSPTRDRGSGELFFGEGSRLTVL.

V usage is TRBV7-3 and J usage is TRBJ1-2; D ambiguous. CDR1 and CDR2 from the germline V gene are SGHTA and FQGTGA. CDR3 length: 14 residues. Trimming removed 1 base from V and 13 bases from J, with 19 bases in between. The DNA for the CDR3 is TGTGCCAGCAGCTTAAATCCCGGGTCAGGACTACTCACCTTC. Translation: CASSLNPGSGLLTF.

The genes are TRBV2 and TRBJ1-4; D is possibly TRBD1 (6 bases). V was cut by 5 bases and J by 7 bases, with 17 bases left in between. This CDR3 has 15 residues. CDR1 and CDR2 from the germline V gene are SNHLY and FYNNEI. In nucleotides, the CDR3 is TGTGCCAGCAGTCAGGAAGGGCAGGGGAGTGAAAAACTGTTTTTT. Encoded protein: CASSQEGQGSEKLFF.

V and J are TRBV19 and TRBJ2-7; 8 bases line up with TRBD1. Trimming took 4 bases from V and 2 from J; bases not matched to a gene: 7. The CDR3 length is 15 residues. Looked up from germline, CDR1 is LNHDA and CDR2 is SQIVND (reference sequence). The DNA for the CDR3 is TGTGCCAGTAGTACCCTAAGGACAGGGCCCTACGAGCAGTACTTC. It encodes CASSTLRTGPYEQYF.

This clone turned up a few times. V and J are TRBV7-9 and TRBJ2-7, with 11 bases that match TRBD1. Germline CDR1 SEHNR, CDR2 FQNEAQ (reference sequence). J gave up 2 bases and V 6 bases, and 3 bases lay outside the gene matches. This CDR3 is 14 amino acids long. The CDR3 sequence is CASRMDRGPYEQYF. CDR3 bases: TGTGCCAGCAGGATGGACAGGGGGCCCTACGAGCAGTACTTC.

The sample holds a few counts of this clone. This chain uses TRBV5-1 with TRBJ1-1; no firm D call. The CDR3 totals 13 residues. Germline CDR1 is SGHRS and CDR2 is YFSETQ. V was shortened by 0 bases and J by 6 bases, with 9 bases between the two germline ends. The CDR3 loop is CASSLEGGAEAFF. The DNA for the CDR3 is TGCGCCAGCAGCTTGGAGGGAGGCGCTGAAGCTTTCTTT.

The genes are TRBV5-1 and TRBJ2-5; 11 bases agree with TRBD2. This CDR3 has 15 residues. Trimming cost V 1 base and J 5 bases; bases outside gene matches: 4. CDR1 is SGHRS, CDR2 YFSETQ, per germline. The CDR3 bases are TGCGCCAGCAGCTTGAGGCCTAGCGGGGGGGAGACCCAGTACTTC. It is translated as CASSLRPSGGETQYF.

This rearrangement joins TRBV4-3 to TRBJ2-1; D ambiguous. This CDR3 is 16 amino acids long. The ends were cut back, 1 base at V and 0 bases at J, with 10 bases in the middle. Germline V lookup: CDR1 LGHNA, CDR2 YSLEER. CDR3 protein: CASSQGNPNSYNEQFF. The CDR3 DNA reads TGCGCCAGCAGCCAAGGAAACCCTAACTCCTACAATGAGCAGTTCTTC.

This clone was observed a few times. The rearrangement links TRBV28 to TRBJ2-7; D perhaps matches TRBD1 (6 bases). The V and J ends lost 1 base and 1 base respectively, with 14 bases between them. The CDR3 spans 16 residues. The germline gives CDR1 MDHEN, CDR2 SYDVKM. The CDR3 coding sequence is TGTGCCAGCAGTTTATTGGAGACAGGCAATTCCTACGAGCAGTACTTC. Amino acid sequence: CASSLLETGNSYEQYF.

About this clone itself: At one end the junction does not follow the germline gene, possibly because of a read error. The V and J genes are TRBV7-7 and TRBJ2-3, with D maybe TRBD2 (5 bases). Germline V gene sequence: CDR1 SSHAT, CDR2 FNYEAQ (reference sequence). The CDR3 loop spans 15 amino acids. The CDR3 spells CASSSPSRAFSTQYF. In DNA form, the CDR3 reads TGTGCTAGCAGCTCGCCTTCGAGGGCTTTCTCGACGCAGTATTTT.

The count of this clone is one. The J gene is TRBJ2-2, the V gene TRBV5-1, with 8 bases lining up with TRBD1. The germline CDR1 and CDR2 sequences are SGHRS and YFSETQ. This CDR3 is 15 amino acids long. The V segment lost 7 bases and the J segment 6 bases; nucleotides outside the gene matches: 11. CDR3 sequence reads: CASGPTGTGPGELFF. CDR3 sequence (DNA): TGCGCCAGCGGACCGACCGGGACAGGCCCCGGGGAGCTGTTTTTT.

The CDR3 reads CASSYTGVAMNTEAFF. The CDR3 DNA sequence: TGTGCCAGCAGTTACACAGGGGTGGCCATGAACACTGAAGCTTTCTTT. The chain is built from TRBV6-5 and TRBJ1-1, with 7 bases matching TRBD1. Germline V CDR1 and CDR2: MNHEY, SVGAGI. With V trimmed by 2 bases and J by 0 bases, 6 bases remained unmatched. This CDR3 is built from 16 residues.

V and J are TRBV5-8 and TRBJ1-5; D gene uncertain. The V end was cut by 2 bases, the J end by 2 bases, with 11 bases between. The CDR3 contains 15 residues. Germline assignment: CDR1 SGHTS and CDR2 YDEGEE. This CDR3 reads CASSLGGLGNQPQHF. In DNA, the CDR3 is TGTGCCAGCAGCTTAGGCGGGTTGGGCAATCAGCCCCAGCATTTT.

The chain employs TRBV18 and TRBJ2-7, with D possibly TRBD2 on 5 matching bases. Per the germline V gene, CDR1 is KGHSH and CDR2 is LQKENI. The CDR3 contains 12 residues. Between the trimmed V and J ends, which lost 2 bases and 5 bases, there was a span of 7 bases. This CDR3 reads CASSPSGDEQYF. In DNA form, the CDR3 reads TGTGCCAGCTCACCATCCGGGGACGAGCAGTACTTC.

The rearrangement links TRBV7-8 to TRBJ1-3; a weak D match, TRBD1 (6 bases). V gave up 0 bases and J gave up 4 bases, with 13 bases separating them. The CDR3 runs 16 residues. Germline CDR1 reads SGHVS; CDR2 reads FQNEAQ. Here the CDR3 DNA reads TGTGCCAGCAGCTTAGCGGGGGGGGCCGAAGGAAACACCATATATTTT. This encodes CASSLAGGAEGNTIYF.

The V gene is TRBV7-2, the J gene TRBJ2-3; possibly TRBD2 for D (7 bases). Trimming took off 7 bases at V and 1 base at J, with 15 bases between the two ends. Germline V gene sequence: CDR1 SGHTA, CDR2 FQGNSA. This CDR3 has 15 residues. CDR3: CASTIAGAGTDTQYF. The CDR3 coding sequence is TGTGCCAGCACCATTGCGGGGGCCGGCACAGATACGCAGTATTTT.

This clone has only one observation. The chain carries TRBV15 and TRBJ2-7; TRBD1 matches 7 bases. Germline values: CDR1 LNHNV, CDR2 YYDKDF (reference sequence). The junction had 4 bases not matched to a gene; V was cut back by 1 base and J by 1 base. This CDR3 spans 15 amino acids. The CDR3, as DNA: TGTGCCACCAGCAGAGCGAGACAGGGTTCCTACGAGCAGTACTTC. Its protein product is CATSRARQGSYEQYF.

This clone was detected once. The chain uses TRBV28 and TRBJ1-5; D is ambiguous. The germline gives CDR1 MDHEN, CDR2 SYDVKM. V lost 6 bases and J lost 12, with 15 bases in between. CDR3 length: 12 residues. Written as DNA, the CDR3 is TGTGCCAGCAGATCCTTAGGGAGGGTCCAGCATTTT. Residues: CASRSLGRVQHF.

This clone was counted a few times. The V and J genes are TRBV4-3 and TRBJ2-7; 10 bases match TRBD1. Germline CDR1 and CDR2: LGHNA and YSLEER. Trimming removed 3 bases from V and 2 bases from J; junction bases left unmatched: 4. The CDR3 is 15 amino acids. The CDR3 protein is CASSHRTGGPYEQYF. The CDR3 DNA reads as TGCGCCAGCAGCCATCGGACAGGGGGGCCCTACGAGCAGTACTTC.

A few counts support this clone. The gene calls are TRBV11-2 and TRBJ1-1; D uncertain. This CDR3 has 12 residues. The V gene's germline CDR1 is SGHAT and CDR2 FQNNGV. The V end lost 3 bases, the J end lost 0 bases, and 2 bases lay between the germline ends. The CDR3, as DNA: TGTGCCAGCAGCTTTATGAACACTGAAGCTTTCTTT. It codes for CASSFMNTEAFF.

The chain employs TRBV11-2 and TRBJ2-2; D not certain. Germline values: CDR1 SGHAT, CDR2 FQNNGV. Trimming removed 6 bases at V and 1 base at J, with 12 bases between. The CDR3 covers 15 residues. The chain's CDR3 is CASSYVTGNTGELFF. CDR3 nucleotides: TGTGCCAGCAGTTACGTCACCGGGAACACCGGGGAGCTGTTTTTT.

The chain combines TRBV5-1 with TRBJ2-2; D call uncertain. Germline CDR1 reads SGHRS; CDR2 reads YFSETQ. The CDR3 covers 13 residues. V shed 0 bases and J shed 4 bases, with 4 bases lying between them. The CDR3 DNA reads as TGCGCCAGCAGCTTGGTGGCCACCGGGGAGCTGTTTTTT. This codes for CASSLVATGELFF.

This clone showed up just once. V is TRBV9 and J is TRBJ1-2; possible D gene TRBD1, 6 bases. Trimming shortened V by 4 bases and J by 3 bases, and 19 bases separated the two germline ends. Germline V gene sequence: CDR1 SGDLS, CDR2 YYNGEE. The CDR3 totals 16 residues. CDR3 protein: CASSHSQQGGDYGYTF. For the CDR3, the DNA is TGTGCCAGCAGCCACTCTCAGCAAGGGGGTGACTATGGCTACACCTTC.

This chain joins TRBV11-1 and TRBJ2-3, with D maybe TRBD2 (7 bases). V gave up 5 bases and J gave up 4 bases, with 22 bases separating them. The CDR3 is made up of 17 amino acids. Germline V CDR1 and CDR2: SGHAT, FQDESV (reference sequence). As DNA, the CDR3 is TGTGCCAGCAGCCCAGGACGAACGGGGGGCCCCTCAGATACGCAGTATTTT. This gives the protein CASSPGRTGGPSDTQYF. Together with reference TRBV11-1 and TRBJ2-3, the CDR3 gives the full variable domain: EAEVAQSPRYKITEKSQAVAFWCDPISGHATLYWYRQILGQGPELLVQFQDESVVDDSQLPKDRFSAERLKGVDSTLKIQPAELGDSAMYLCASSPGRTGGPSDTQYFGPGTRLTVL.

The V and J genes are TRBV9 and TRBJ2-1, with D perhaps matching TRBD1 (6 bases). The V end was cut by 1 base, the J end by 9 bases, with 23 bases between. Germline values: CDR1 SGDLS, CDR2 YYNGEE. This CDR3 is built from 17 residues. CDR3: CASSVPITGIPSSEQFF. The CDR3 nucleotides read TGTGCCAGCAGCGTACCCATTACAGGGATCCCGTCCAGTGAGCAGTTCTTC.

CDR3 region: CASSPGSGWGSGGGSQHF. CDR3 DNA: TGTGCCAGCAGTCCGGGGTCGGGTTGGGGCAGCGGAGGAGGGTCCCAGCATTTT. The J gene is TRBJ1-5, the V gene TRBV28; possibly TRBD1 for D (5 bases). The V and J ends lost 5 bases and 11 bases respectively, with 31 bases between them. The CDR3 has 18 amino acids. Germline V lookup: CDR1 MDHEN, CDR2 SYDVKM.

This clone was detected only once. V is TRBV4-3 and J is TRBJ2-2; TRBD1 is a possible D gene (6 bases). V dropped 3 bases and J dropped 0 bases, with 11 bases sitting between them. The CDR3 loop spans 16 amino acids. Germline V gene lookup returns CDR1 LGHNA and CDR2 YSLEER. The CDR3 loop is CASSQITGSNTGELFF. In DNA form, the CDR3 reads TGCGCCAGCAGCCAGATTACAGGGTCGAACACCGGGGAGCTGTTTTTT.